These 16 T cell receptor beta chains came from one sample sequenced in a study of blood T cell repertoires in COVID-19. Profiled with immunoSEQ multiplex PCR; TCRdb holds only in-frame clones, not every one. The sample holds under 200,000 clones; 65% to 85% are singletons and the top ten take roughly 9.5%. Sequencing used peripheral blood. The origin of the receptors is a woman of 80 years or more with active or convalescent COVID-19.

V usage is TRBV10-3 and J usage is TRBJ2-3; 11 nucleotides line up with TRBD2. Germline CDR1 reads ENHRY; CDR2 reads SYGVKD. CDR3 length equals 16 residues. V was pared by 2 bases and J by 1 base, with 2 bases of the junction left unmatched. The CDR3: CAISELAGGGTDTQYF. In DNA, the CDR3 is TGTGCCATCAGTGAGCTAGCGGGGGGCGGCACAGATACGCAGTATTTT.

The chain joins TRBV30 to TRBJ1-2; TRBD1 matches 10 bases. Trimming took 5 bases from V and 4 from J; bases not matched to a gene: 10. Germline lookup yields CDR1 GTSNPN and CDR2 SVGIG (reference sequence). The CDR3 consists of 15 residues. The DNA for the CDR3 is TGTGCCTGGCGTACCGGGACAGGGGCGACCTATGGCTACACCTTC. Protein product: CAWRTGTGATYGYTF.

V is TRBV11-2 and J is TRBJ2-1; TRBD1 is a possible D gene (6 bases). The CDR3 contains 15 residues. Between the trimmed V and J ends, which lost 4 bases and 7 bases, there was a span of 17 bases. Germline CDR1 and CDR2: SGHAT and FQNNGV. CDR3 amino acids: CASSSLQGIGNEQFF. The CDR3 nucleotides read TGTGCCAGCAGCTCCCTACAGGGAATCGGGAATGAGCAGTTCTTC. Combining the CDR3 with reference TRBV11-2 and TRBJ2-1 gives the whole variable domain EAGVAQSPRYKIIEKRQSVAFWCNPISGHATLYWYQQILGQGPKLLIQFQNNGVVDDSQLPKDRFSAERLKGVDSTLKIQPAKLEDSAVYLCASSSLQGIGNEQFFGPGTRLTVL.

This sequence joins TRBV6-5 and TRBJ1-3; D might be TRBD1 (6 bases). The germline gives CDR1 MNHEY, CDR2 SVGAGI. The CDR3 is 14 amino acids. Trimming removed 6 bases at V and 1 base at J, with 10 bases between. The CDR3 bases are TGTGCCAGCAGCGCCGGGACATCTGGAAACACCATATATTTT. As protein: CASSAGTSGNTIYF.

The chain joins TRBV7-4 to TRBJ1-3; no firm D call. Germline V gives CDR1 SGHVT, CDR2 SQSDAQ. Between the trimmed V and J ends, which lost 2 bases and 0 bases, there was a span of 8 bases. This CDR3 has 15 residues. This chain's CDR3 is CASSLSRDSGNTIYF. CDR3 DNA sequence: TGTGCCAGCAGCTTAAGTCGGGACTCTGGAAACACCATATATTTT.

The J gene is TRBJ1-5, the V gene TRBV7-6; 7 positions match TRBD1. This CDR3 contains 17 residues. Germline CDR1 SGHVS, CDR2 FNYEAQ. Germline trimming cut 5 bases from V and 2 bases from J; bases unmatched to any gene: 12. The CDR3 loop reads CASSLTSGGGGNQPQHF. As DNA, the CDR3 is TGTGCCAGCAGCCTCACCTCAGGGGGAGGTGGCAATCAGCCCCAGCATTTT.

This sequence joins TRBV7-3 and TRBJ2-3; TRBD1 agrees at 9 bases. CDR3 length equals 18 residues. The germline V gene encodes CDR1 SGHTA and CDR2 FQGTGA. V was pared by 5 bases and J by 8 bases, with 20 bases of the junction left unmatched. CDR3 DNA: TGTGCCAGCAGCCCCTCCTGGGGGAAGGGGGACAGGGCAGGTACGCAGTATTTT. Translated, it gives CASSPSWGKGDRAGTQYF.

The chain joins TRBV19 to TRBJ2-7; a weak D match, TRBD1 (6 bases). Trimming cost V 1 base and J 6 bases, with 16 bases left between them. The CDR3 runs 15 residues. From germline, CDR1 is LNHDA and CDR2 SQIVND (reference sequence). As DNA, the CDR3 is TGTGCCAGTAGTATAGCCCAGGGGCCGTTTGGCGAGCAGTACTTC. It codes for CASSIAQGPFGEQYF.

The chain couples TRBV11-3 to TRBJ1-4; D uncertain. Trimming took 4 bases from V and 2 from J, leaving 23 bases between them. This CDR3 contains 19 residues. Germline V CDR1 and CDR2: SGHNT, YENEEA. The CDR3 sequence is CASSSAAARSTATNEKLFF. The CDR3 DNA is TGTGCCAGCAGCTCCGCGGCCGCCCGATCCACTGCTACTAATGAAAAACTGTTTTTT.

The chain employs TRBV5-1 and TRBJ2-1, with 11 bases that match TRBD2. This CDR3 spans 15 amino acids. Germline CDR1 reads SGHRS; CDR2 reads YFSETQ. V was clipped by 4 bases and J by 10 bases; unmatched bases: 10. CDR3 nucleotide sequence: TGCGCCAGCAGCGCCTTAGCGGGGGGGCTGGGAGAGCAGTTCTTC. Its translation is CASSALAGGLGEQFF.

V gene TRBV4-3 combines with J gene TRBJ2-5; possibly TRBD1 for D (6 bases). Germline V gene sequence: CDR1 LGHNA, CDR2 YSLEER. The CDR3 consists of 15 residues. Trimming left V 2 bases short and J 5 bases short, with 15 bases between. This CDR3 reads CASSQSGVTGETQYF. The CDR3 bases are TGCGCCAGCAGCCAATCAGGGGTGACCGGGGAGACCCAGTACTTC.

The rearrangement uses TRBV11-2 and TRBJ2-5, with TRBD2 as a possible D gene (7 bases). The CDR3 spans 16 residues. From germline, CDR1 is SGHAT and CDR2 FQNNGV. V was cut by 0 bases and J by 5 bases, with 16 bases left in between. Here the CDR3 reads CASSLDLAGAGETQYF. CDR3 DNA: TGTGCCAGCAGCTTAGACTTGGCGGGGGCCGGGGAGACCCAGTACTTC.

The J gene is TRBJ1-6, the V gene TRBV14; D gene uncertain. The V gene lost 4 bases and the J gene lost 6 bases, with 16 bases spanning the gap. The CDR3 consists of 16 residues. Germline-derived CDR1 and CDR2 are SGHDN and FVKESK. The DNA for the CDR3 is TGTGCCAGCAGCCCCACCGGAGTTGCCCTTAATTCACCCCTCCACTTT. It yields the protein CASSPTGVALNSPLHF.

The rearrangement joins TRBV7-8 to TRBJ1-3; the match to TRBD1 covers 7 bases. The CDR3 has 14 residues. Per the germline V gene, CDR1 is SGHVS and CDR2 is FQNEAQ. The ends lost 4 bases at V and 2 bases at J; junction bases unmatched: 2. The CDR3 DNA follows: TGTGCCAGCAGCTCAGGGACAGCTGGAAACACCATATATTTT. It translates to CASSSGTAGNTIYF.

The chain employs TRBV19 and TRBJ1-3; 8 nucleotides line up with TRBD1. The CDR3 sequence is 15 residues long. The germline CDR1 and CDR2 sequences are LNHDA and SQIVND (reference sequence). The J segment lost 4 bases and the V segment lost 6 bases, leaving 8 bases of the junction unmatched. The CDR3 region has the DNA TGTGCCAGTAGCTTCACAGGGGGATCCGGAAACACCATATATTTT. This gives the protein CASSFTGGSGNTIYF.

The chain uses TRBV19 and TRBJ1-4; maybe TRBD1 (5 bases). Trimming cost V 8 bases and J 3 bases, with 13 bases left between them. The CDR3 consists of 14 residues. CDR1 is LNHDA, CDR2 SQIVND, per germline (reference sequence). The CDR3 region has the DNA TGTGCCAGTTCGCAGGGAATACCTAATGAAAAACTGTTTTTT. This encodes CASSQGIPNEKLFF.